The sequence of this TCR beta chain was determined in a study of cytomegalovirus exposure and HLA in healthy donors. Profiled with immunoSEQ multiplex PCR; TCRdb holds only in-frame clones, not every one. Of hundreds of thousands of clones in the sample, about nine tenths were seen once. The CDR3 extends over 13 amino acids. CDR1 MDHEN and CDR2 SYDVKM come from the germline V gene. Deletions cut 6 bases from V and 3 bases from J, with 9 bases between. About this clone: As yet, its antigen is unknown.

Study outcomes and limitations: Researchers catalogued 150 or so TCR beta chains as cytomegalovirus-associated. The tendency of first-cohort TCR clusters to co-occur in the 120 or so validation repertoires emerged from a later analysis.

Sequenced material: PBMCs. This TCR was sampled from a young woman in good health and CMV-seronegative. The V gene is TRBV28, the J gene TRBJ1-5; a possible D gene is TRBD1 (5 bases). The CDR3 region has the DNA TGTGCCAGCAGATCAGGGTACAATCAGCCCCAGCATTTT. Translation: CASRSGYNQPQHF.